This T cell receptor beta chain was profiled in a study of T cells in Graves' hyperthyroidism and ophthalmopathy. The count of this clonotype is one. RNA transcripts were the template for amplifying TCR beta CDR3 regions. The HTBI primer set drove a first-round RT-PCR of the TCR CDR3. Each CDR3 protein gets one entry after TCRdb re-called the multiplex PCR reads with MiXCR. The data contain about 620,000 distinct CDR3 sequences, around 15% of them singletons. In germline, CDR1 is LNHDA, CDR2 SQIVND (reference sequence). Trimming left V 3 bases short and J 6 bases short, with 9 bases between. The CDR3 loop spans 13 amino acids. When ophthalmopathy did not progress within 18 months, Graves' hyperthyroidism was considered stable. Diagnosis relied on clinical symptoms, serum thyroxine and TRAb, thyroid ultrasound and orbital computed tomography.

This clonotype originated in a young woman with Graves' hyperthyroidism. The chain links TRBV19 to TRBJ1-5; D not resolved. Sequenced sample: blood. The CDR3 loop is CASSINEGQPQHF. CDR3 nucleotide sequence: TGTGCCAGTAGTATTAATGAGGGTCAGCCCCAGCATTTT.